These 30 T cell receptor beta chains share one sample of origin, sequenced in a study of tumor-infiltrating lymphocytes in primary liver carcinoma. With a constant-region primer, TCR beta cDNA was made from 450 to 650 ng of total RNA. Construction of TCR beta libraries relied on three successive nested multiplex PCR rounds employing slightly modified ARM-PCR. Each of the first two PCR rounds ran approximately 9 cycles with TRBV1-TRBV30 forward and C-beta reverse primers. MiXCR, applied by TCRdb to the multiplex PCR reads, yields one record per CDR3 protein. The sample lists over 75,000 distinct CDR3 sequences, roughly 70% occurring once. Unsorted bulk tissue, roughly 20-33 mg of it, served as the source for co-extraction of RNA and DNA. Sequenced sample: tumor-adjacent normal liver tissue. Receptor source: a man aged 35 to 55 with primary liver carcinoma and hepatitis B virus infection.

Turning to this clonotype: At one of its ends the junction is not consistent with the germline gene, which may arise from a read error. The chain recombines TRBV6-5 with TRBJ1-6; 8 nucleotides match TRBD1. CDR3 length: 15 amino acids. Germline assignment: CDR1 MNHEY and CDR2 SVGAGI. The CDR3 DNA reads TGTGCCAGCACCCACTCGACAGGGGCGGGCTCACTCCTCCACTTT. This sequence encodes CASTHSTGAGSLLHF.

Points on this clonotype: A read error may account for a junction end that differs from germline. V is TRBV11-2 and J is TRBJ2-5; D is uncertain. This CDR3 region has 17 residues. Germline V CDR1 and CDR2: SGHAT, FQNNGV. CDR3 in DNA: TGTGCCGGCAGCTTAGTCAGTGGTGGCAGTCGGCGAGAGACCCAGTACTTC. Its protein product is CAGSLVSGGSRRETQYF.

The chain recombines TRBV11-2 with TRBJ2-3, with a tentative D call TRBD2 (7 bases). This CDR3 has 15 amino acids. V lost 6 bases to trimming and J lost 5 bases, with 18 bases between them. The germline CDR1 and CDR2 sequences are SGHAT and FQNNGV. CDR3 in amino acids: CASSKKGGNIDTQYF. CDR3 nucleotides: TGTGCCAGCAGTAAGAAGGGGGGGAACATAGATACGCAGTATTTT.

Remarks on this clonotype: The junction does not match germline at one end; this may be a read error. The chain combines TRBV11-2 with TRBJ2-4, with D hard to call. This CDR3 has 13 amino acids. The V gene's germline CDR1 is SGHAT and CDR2 FQNNGV. CDR3 loop: CASNLARENIQYF. Written as DNA, the CDR3 is TGTGCTAGCAACTTAGCCCGGGAAAACATTCAGTACTTC.

This clonotype was seen many times. V and J are TRBV10-1 and TRBJ2-6, with TRBD1 as a possible D gene (6 bases). The CDR3 totals 16 residues. With 10 bases removed from V and 1 base from J, the gap between germline ends came to 17 bases. Looked up from germline, CDR1 is WNHNN and CDR2 is SYGVQD (reference sequence). In DNA form, the CDR3 reads TGCGCCACCTACAGGGTAGGCCAATCTGGGGCCAACGTCCTGACTTTC. This sequence encodes CATYRVGQSGANVLTF.

CDR3 DNA sequence: TGTGCCAGCAGCTTAGAGGCTGTGGGCCCGAACACTGAAGCTTTCTTT. Translation: CASSLEAVGPNTEAFF. V is TRBV7-9 and J is TRBJ1-1; D is uncertain. Germline CDR1 reads SEHNR; CDR2 reads FQNEAQ (reference sequence). Trimming removed 1 base from V and 1 base from J, with 13 bases in between. This CDR3 region has 16 residues.

Concerning this clonotype itself: One junction end does not reproduce the germline sequence, and a read error may be involved. The chain is built from TRBV11-2 and TRBJ2-2; possibly TRBD1 for D (6 bases). Looked up from germline, CDR1 is SGHAT and CDR2 is FQNNGV. The CDR3 extends over 15 amino acids. The CDR3: CVSSLVGRDTGEPFF. The DNA of the CDR3 is TGTGTCAGCAGCTTAGTCGGACGGGACACCGGGGAGCCGTTTTTT. Full variable domain (outside the CDR3, taken from reference TRBV11-2 and TRBJ2-2): EAGVAQSPRYKIIEKRQSVAFWCNPISGHATLYWYQQILGQGPKLLIQFQNNGVVDDSQLPKDRFSAERLKGVDSTLKIQPAKLEDSAVYLCVSSLVGRDTGEPFFGEGSRLTVL.

Concerning this clonotype: The junction departs from the called germline gene at one end, perhaps through a read error. CDR3 nucleotides: TGTGCCATCAGTATGGTCACCCCCCTCGCAAGAGAGACCCAGTACTTC. Residues: CAISMVTPLARETQYF. This chain connects TRBV12-3 or TRBV12-4 to TRBJ2-5, with D unresolved. This CDR3 spans 16 amino acids.

Turning to this clonotype: This may be a read error, as it is one base from a much larger clone. The chain uses TRBV7-9 and TRBJ1-1; D gene ambiguous. Germline CDR1 reads SEHNR; CDR2 reads FQNEAQ (reference sequence). The CDR3 is made up of 13 amino acids. The chain's CDR3 is CASTPWANTETFF. The CDR3 DNA reads TGTGCCAGCACCCCCTGGGCGAACACTGAAACTTTCTTT.

This clonotype was picked up many times. The V and J genes are TRBV6-1 and TRBJ2-7; D not certain. Trimming pared 3 bases from V and 0 bases from J, leaving 18 bases between. Per the germline V gene, CDR1 is MNHNS and CDR2 is SASEGT. CDR3 length: 17 residues. The CDR3 bases are TGTGCCAGCAGTGAGGGCGCTAGAGGCAGGACCTCCTACGAGCAGTACTTC. Its protein product is CASSEGARGRTSYEQYF.

The chain uses TRBV20-1 and TRBJ2-1, with 11 bases aligning to TRBD2. Looked up from germline, CDR1 is DFQATT and CDR2 is SNEGSKA (reference sequence). The V segment lost 2 bases and the J segment 8 bases; nucleotides outside the gene matches: 5. The CDR3 runs 14 residues. This CDR3 is CSARLLAGADEQFF. CDR3 bases: TGCAGTGCTAGATTACTAGCGGGGGCAGATGAGCAGTTCTTC.

V gene TRBV10-3 combines with J gene TRBJ2-3; D may match TRBD1 or TRBD2 (7 bases each). The CDR3 consists of 17 residues. Germline V CDR1 and CDR2: ENHRY, SYGVKD. Trimming stripped 6 bases from V and 8 bases from J, with 27 bases between. The CDR3 protein is CAIRCTAGRGAGGTQYF. The CDR3 nucleotides read TGTGCCATCAGATGCACTGCCGGACGGGGGGCAGGGGGTACGCAGTATTTT.

The chain recombines TRBV7-8 with TRBJ2-1; TRBD2 agrees at 10 bases. The V gene's germline CDR1 is SGHVS and CDR2 FQNEAQ. V lost 8 bases, J lost 5 bases, and 9 bases stayed unmatched. This CDR3 region has 15 residues. DNA of the CDR3: TGTGCCAGCGGCAGAAGAGGACTAGCGGACAATGAGCAGTTCTTC. Translated, it gives CASGRRGLADNEQFF.

The sample holds a few counts of this clonotype. The genes are TRBV28 and TRBJ1-4; no clear D. CDR1 and CDR2 from the germline V gene are MDHEN and SYDVKM. The CDR3 spans 15 residues. Trimming cost V 6 bases and J 6 bases, with 17 bases left between them. The CDR3 spells CASSPQRRRDEKLFF. The CDR3 bases are TGTGCCAGCAGCCCTCAAAGACGGCGGGATGAAAAACTGTTTTTT.

Remarks on this clonotype: A read error may account for a junction end that differs from germline. This chain connects TRBV11-2 to TRBJ1-5; no firm D call. Per germline, CDR1 SGHAT and CDR2 FQNNGV. This CDR3 comprises 16 residues. The CDR3 DNA reads as TGTGCCAGCAGCTCCAAACATGTCTATAGCAATCAGTCCCAGCATTTT. Its translation: CASSSKHVYSNQSQHF.

Of note for this clonotype: Since a much larger clone is just one base distant, this may be a read error. CDR3 nucleotide sequence: TGTGCCAGCAGTTTCCTTGCGGACTACTACAATGAGCAGTTCTTC. Protein product: CASSFLADYYNEQFF. The J gene is TRBJ2-1, the V gene TRBV28; D possibly corresponds to TRBD2 (6 bases). Per germline, CDR1 MDHEN and CDR2 SYDVKM. The V and J ends lost 3 bases and 3 bases respectively, with 12 bases between them. There are 15 residues in the CDR3.

This clonotype was seen only a few times. Possible read error: a much larger clone is one base away. CDR3 nucleotides: TGTGCCATCCTACAGGGCATGAACACTGAAGCTTTCTTT. This sequence encodes CAILQGMNTEAFF. This rearrangement joins TRBV10-3 to TRBJ1-1; D may be TRBD1 (6 bases). CDR3 length equals 13 residues. Trimming pared 8 bases from V and 0 bases from J, leaving 10 bases between. Germline V gene lookup returns CDR1 ENHRY and CDR2 SYGVKD.

Notes on this clonotype: This could be a read error, since a much larger clone is one nucleotide away. The V gene is TRBV5-4, the J gene TRBJ2-5, with a tentative D call TRBD2 (5 bases). CDR1 and CDR2 from the germline V gene are SGHNT and YYREEE (reference sequence). V was cut by 0 bases and J by 8 bases, with 14 bases left in between. The CDR3 extends over 14 amino acids. The CDR3 protein is CASSLEMGVDTQYF. The DNA of the CDR3 is TGTGCCAGCAGCTTGGAGATGGGAGTGGATACCCAGTACTTC.

On this clonotype itself: A single base separates this from a much larger clone, so it may be a read error. The J gene is TRBJ2-7, the V gene TRBV14; no reliable D call. Germline lookup yields CDR1 SGHDN and CDR2 FVKESK. The CDR3 loop spans 14 amino acids. CDR3 sequence reads: CASNQAFGPYEQYF. The CDR3 region has the DNA TGTGCCAGCAACCAAGCTTTCGGTCCCTACGAGCAGTACTTC. Filled out from reference TRBV14 and TRBJ2-7, the complete variable domain reads EAGVTQFPSHSVIEKGQTVTLRCDPISGHDNLYWYRRVMGKEIKFLLHFVKESKQDESGMPNNRFLAERTGGTYSTLKVQPAELEDSGVYFCASNQAFGPYEQYFGPGTRLTVT.

As for this clonotype: One end of the junction fails to match germline, which may point to a read error. The chain is built from TRBV4-1 and TRBJ2-1; perhaps TRBD1 as D (5 bases). CDR1 and CDR2 from the germline V gene are MGHRA and YSYEKL. The CDR3 extends over 15 amino acids. The CDR3 region is CTSSHIPGHGDEQFF. The CDR3 nucleotides read TGCACCAGCAGCCATATCCCTGGACATGGGGATGAGCAGTTCTTC.

The V call is TRBV12-3 or TRBV12-4, the J call TRBJ2-7; D remains ambiguous. Trimming took 5 bases from V and 12 from J, leaving 17 bases between them. The CDR3 runs to 12 residues. The CDR3 nucleotides read TGTGCCAGCAGTGCAATAGCCTACGGGCGGTACTTC. It yields the protein CASSAIAYGRYF.

The chain links TRBV11-2 to TRBJ2-6, with 7 positions matching TRBD1. V lost 5 bases and J lost 1; bases outside the gene matches: 20. The CDR3 extends over 21 amino acids. CDR1 SGHAT and CDR2 FQNNGV come from the germline V gene. The CDR3 DNA sequence: TGTGCCAGCAGCAGGAATGTCAGCCTGACAGGGTCTGATTCTGGGGCCAACGTCCTGACTTTC. The encoded protein is CASSRNVSLTGSDSGANVLTF.

Only a few counts were recorded for this clonotype. A much larger clonotype is one base distant, so this may be a read error. The chain has TRBV12-3 or TRBV12-4 and TRBJ1-4, with D perhaps matching TRBD1 (6 bases). The CDR3 is 13 amino acids. Trimming removed 6 bases from V and 8 bases from J, with 13 bases in between. The CDR3, as DNA: TGTGCCAGCAGATCGGACAGCACCGAAAAACTGTTTTTT. Its translation is CASRSDSTEKLFF.

In regard to this clonotype: A junction end diverges from the germline sequence, so it may reflect a read error. The chain couples TRBV11-2 to TRBJ1-2; 9 bases are a match to TRBD1. Germline V gene sequence: CDR1 SGHAT, CDR2 FQNNGV. The CDR3 contains 13 residues. The CDR3 region is CASRLAPGQGKAF. In DNA, the CDR3 is TGTGCCAGCAGATTAGCCCCCGGACAGGGGAAAGCCTTC.

The rearrangement joins TRBV5-1 to TRBJ2-7; tentatively, D is TRBD1 or TRBD2 (5 bases each). V was clipped by 9 bases and J by 5 bases, with 21 bases between them. Per germline, CDR1 SGHRS and CDR2 YFSETQ. This CDR3 region has 14 residues. This CDR3 reads CANGPGTDDDEQYF. The CDR3, as DNA: TGCGCCAACGGTCCTGGGACGGACGACGACGAGCAGTACTTC.

The chain couples TRBV15 to TRBJ2-1; D may be TRBD1 (5 bases). The germline CDR1 and CDR2 sequences are LNHNV and YYDKDF (reference sequence). The length of the CDR3 is 15 residues. V lost 1 base, J lost 4 bases, and 11 bases lay in between. This chain's CDR3 is CATSRVVTAYNEQFF. The CDR3 nucleotides read TGTGCCACCAGCAGAGTAGTGACAGCTTACAATGAGCAGTTCTTC.

In regard to this clonotype: Germline and junction disagree at one end, which may indicate a read error. This rearrangement joins TRBV6-1 to TRBJ2-7; 9 nucleotides agree with TRBD2. The length of the CDR3 is 14 residues. Germline CDR1 MNHNS, CDR2 SASEGT. This chain's CDR3 is CASSPGLAIYKQYF. The CDR3 coding sequence is TGTGCCAGCAGTCCTGGACTAGCGATCTACAAGCAGTACTTC.

The chain joins TRBV29-1 to TRBJ1-4, with D possibly TRBD1 on 6 matching bases. CDR3 length equals 14 residues. Per germline, CDR1 SQVTM and CDR2 ANQGSEA. The ends were cut back, 3 bases at V and 8 bases at J, with 16 bases in the middle. Here the CDR3 reads CSVEATGDNEKLFF. The DNA for the CDR3 is TGCAGCGTTGAGGCGACAGGTGATAACGAAAAACTGTTTTTT.

In this sample, this clonotype turned up many times. The CDR3 is CASSLKGHEQYF. The CDR3 coding sequence is TGTGCCAGCAGTCTAAAAGGCCACGAGCAGTACTTC. The V gene is TRBV28, the J gene TRBJ2-7; no clear D. Germline CDR1 and CDR2: MDHEN and SYDVKM. Trimming pared 5 bases from V and 5 bases from J, leaving 10 bases between. CDR3 size: 12 residues.

As for this clonotype: One end of the junction fails to match germline, which may point to a read error. The genes are TRBV11-1 and TRBJ2-6; D possibly corresponds to TRBD2 (6 bases). The CDR3 has 19 amino acids. CDR1 and CDR2 (germline): SGHAT, FQDESV (reference sequence). The CDR3 loop reads CASSPRGSGVNSGANVMTF. CDR3 coding DNA: TGCGCCAGCAGCCCCCGGGGGAGCGGTGTTAATTCTGGGGCCAACGTCATGACTTTC.